These 6 T cell receptor beta chains were sequenced from one sample in a study of CD8+ T cells in alopecia areata. Extracted RNA was reverse transcribed, and the resulting cDNA served as sequencing template. Sequencing used immunoSEQ multiplex PCR; TCRdb keeps in-frame clones, though not all of them. The sample holds about 150,000 clones, about two thirds seen once. Sequenced material: CD8+ T cells sorted from blood. These receptors were taken from a human donor in good health.

J is TRBJ2-3 and V is TRBV27; no clear D. The CDR3 totals 13 residues. CDR1 MNHEY and CDR2 SMNVEV come from the germline V gene (reference sequence). V was pared by 6 bases and J by 4 bases, with 11 bases between. The CDR3 here is CASSRMGPDTQYF. The CDR3 DNA sequence: TGTGCCAGCAGCAGAATGGGTCCAGATACGCAGTATTTT.

About this clone itself: The same CDR3 also results from other DNA sequences found in this sample. The rearrangement uses TRBV5-6 and TRBJ2-1; D unresolved. The V gene's germline CDR1 is SGHDT and CDR2 YYEEEE. This CDR3 has 12 amino acids. Trimming cost V 4 bases and J 4 bases, with 6 bases left between them. The CDR3 nucleotides read TGTGCCAGCAGCCTTGCGTACAATGAGCAGTTCTTC. Encoded protein: CASSLAYNEQFF.

The gene calls are TRBV6-6 and TRBJ2-6; TRBD1 or TRBD2 may be the D gene (5 bases each). Looked up from germline, CDR1 is MNHNY and CDR2 is SVGAGI (reference sequence). The CDR3 is 15 amino acids. The V end was cut by 4 bases, the J end by 2 bases, with 9 bases between. The CDR3 reads CASSWGLPGANVLTF. The CDR3 DNA reads as TGTGCCAGCAGTTGGGGGTTGCCTGGGGCCAACGTCCTGACTTTC.

This clone was observed a single time. The CDR3 sequence is CASSWTSGSTVYEQYF. CDR3 bases: TGTGCCAGCAGCTGGACTAGCGGGTCGACGGTCTACGAGCAGTACTTC. The V gene is TRBV7-6, the J gene TRBJ2-7; 11 bases match TRBD2. Germline assignment: CDR1 SGHVS and CDR2 FNYEAQ. There are 16 residues in the CDR3. V was pared by 4 bases and J by 3 bases, with 8 bases of the junction left unmatched.

This clone was observed once. The CDR3 DNA is TGTGCCAGCAGTTTAGGCCGGGGGACCGGGGAGCTGTTTTTT. It translates to CASSLGRGTGELFF. V gene TRBV28 combines with J gene TRBJ2-2; D perhaps matches TRBD2 (6 bases). Trimming took off 2 bases at V and 5 bases at J, with 9 bases between the two ends. CDR3 length: 14 amino acids. Germline assignment: CDR1 MDHEN and CDR2 SYDVKM.

This rearrangement joins TRBV13 to TRBJ1-5; D ambiguous. The V and J ends lost 3 bases and 4 bases respectively, with 4 bases between them. CDR3 length: 12 amino acids. Germline CDR1 is PRHDT and CDR2 is FYEKMQ (reference sequence). The CDR3 bases are TGTGCCAGCAGCTTCGAGAATCAGCCCCAGCATTTT. Translated: CASSFENQPQHF.